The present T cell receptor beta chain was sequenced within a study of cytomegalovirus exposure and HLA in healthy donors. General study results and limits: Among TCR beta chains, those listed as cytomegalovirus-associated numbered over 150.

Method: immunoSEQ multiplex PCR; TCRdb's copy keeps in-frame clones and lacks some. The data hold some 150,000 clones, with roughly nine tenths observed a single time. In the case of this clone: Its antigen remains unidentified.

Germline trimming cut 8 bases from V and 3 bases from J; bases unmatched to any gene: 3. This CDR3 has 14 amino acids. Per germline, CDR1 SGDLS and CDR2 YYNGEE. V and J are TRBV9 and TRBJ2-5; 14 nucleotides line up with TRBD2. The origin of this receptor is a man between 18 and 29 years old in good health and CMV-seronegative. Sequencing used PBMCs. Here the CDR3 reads CASTGLAGEETQYF. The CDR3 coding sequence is TGTGCCAGTACGGGACTAGCGGGAGAAGAGACCCAGTACTTC.